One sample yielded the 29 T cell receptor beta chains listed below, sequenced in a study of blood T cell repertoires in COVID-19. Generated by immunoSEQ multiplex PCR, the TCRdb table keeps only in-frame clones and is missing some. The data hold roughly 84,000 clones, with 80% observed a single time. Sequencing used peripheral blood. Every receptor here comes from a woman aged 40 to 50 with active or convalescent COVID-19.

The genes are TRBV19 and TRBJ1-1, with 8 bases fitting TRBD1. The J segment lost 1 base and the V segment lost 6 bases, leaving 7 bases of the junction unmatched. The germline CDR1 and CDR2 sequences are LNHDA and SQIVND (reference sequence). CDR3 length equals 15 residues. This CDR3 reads CASRPRDRGNTEAFF. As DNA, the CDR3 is TGTGCCAGTAGGCCCCGCGACAGGGGGAACACTGAAGCTTTCTTT.

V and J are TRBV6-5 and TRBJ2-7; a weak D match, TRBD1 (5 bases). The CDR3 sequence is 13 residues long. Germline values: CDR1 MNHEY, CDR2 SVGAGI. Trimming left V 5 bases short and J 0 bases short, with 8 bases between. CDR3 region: CASSPGHSYEQYF. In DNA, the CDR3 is TGTGCCAGCAGTCCCGGACACTCCTACGAGCAGTACTTC.

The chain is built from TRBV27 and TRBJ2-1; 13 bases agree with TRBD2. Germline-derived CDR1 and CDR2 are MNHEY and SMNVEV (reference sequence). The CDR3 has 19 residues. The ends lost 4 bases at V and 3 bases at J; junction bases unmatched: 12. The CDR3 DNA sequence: TGTGCCAGCAGTTCCCCGACTAGCGGGAGGCAAAACTACTACAATGAGCAGTTCTTC. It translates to CASSSPTSGRQNYYNEQFF.

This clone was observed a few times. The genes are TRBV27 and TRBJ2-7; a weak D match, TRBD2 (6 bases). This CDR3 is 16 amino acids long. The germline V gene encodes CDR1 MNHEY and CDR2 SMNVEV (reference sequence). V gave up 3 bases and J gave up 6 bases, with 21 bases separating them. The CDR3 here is CASSFATRSHTGEQYF. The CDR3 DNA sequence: TGTGCCAGCAGTTTTGCGACTAGGTCCCATACAGGCGAGCAGTACTTC.

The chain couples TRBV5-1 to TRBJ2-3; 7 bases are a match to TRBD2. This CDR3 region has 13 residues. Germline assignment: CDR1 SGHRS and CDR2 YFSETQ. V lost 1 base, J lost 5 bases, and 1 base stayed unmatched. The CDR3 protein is CASSLQRGDTQYF. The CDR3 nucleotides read TGCGCCAGCAGCTTGCAGCGGGGAGATACGCAGTATTTT.

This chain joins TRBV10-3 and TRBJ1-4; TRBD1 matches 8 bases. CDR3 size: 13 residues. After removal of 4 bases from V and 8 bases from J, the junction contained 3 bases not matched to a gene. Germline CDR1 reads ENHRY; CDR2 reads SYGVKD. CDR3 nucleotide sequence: TGTGCCATCAGTGGGACAGGGTGGGAAAAACTGTTTTTT. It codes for CAISGTGWEKLFF.

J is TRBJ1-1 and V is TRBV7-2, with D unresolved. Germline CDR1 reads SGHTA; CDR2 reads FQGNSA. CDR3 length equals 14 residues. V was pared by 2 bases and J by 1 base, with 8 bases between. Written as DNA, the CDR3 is TGTGCCAGCAGCTTACTCCCCGGGAACACTGAAGCTTTCTTT. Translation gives CASSLLPGNTEAFF.

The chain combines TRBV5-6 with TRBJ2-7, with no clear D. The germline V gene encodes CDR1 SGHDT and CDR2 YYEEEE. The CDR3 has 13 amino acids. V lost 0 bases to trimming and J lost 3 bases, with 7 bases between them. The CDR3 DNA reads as TGTGCCAGCAGCTTGGGCTCGGGCTACGAGCAGTACTTC. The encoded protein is CASSLGSGYEQYF.

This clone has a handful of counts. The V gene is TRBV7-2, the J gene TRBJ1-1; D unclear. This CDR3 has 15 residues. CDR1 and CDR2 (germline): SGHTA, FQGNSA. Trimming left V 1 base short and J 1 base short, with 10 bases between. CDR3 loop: CASSLVGVSNTEAFF. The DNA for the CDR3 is TGTGCCAGCAGCTTAGTCGGAGTGTCGAACACTGAAGCTTTCTTT.

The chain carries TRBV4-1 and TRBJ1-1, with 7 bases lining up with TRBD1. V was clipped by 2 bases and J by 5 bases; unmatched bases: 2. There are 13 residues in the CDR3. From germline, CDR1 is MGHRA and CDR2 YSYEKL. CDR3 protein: CASSQQQGTEAFF. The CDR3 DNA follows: TGCGCCAGCAGCCAACAACAGGGGACTGAAGCTTTCTTT.

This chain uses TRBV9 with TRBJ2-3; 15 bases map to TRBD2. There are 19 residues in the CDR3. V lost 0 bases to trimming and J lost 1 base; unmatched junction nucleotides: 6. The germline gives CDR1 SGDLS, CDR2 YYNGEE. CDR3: CASSVAPGLAGGRTDTQYF. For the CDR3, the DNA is TGTGCCAGCAGCGTAGCACCGGGACTAGCGGGGGGCCGCACAGATACGCAGTATTTT.

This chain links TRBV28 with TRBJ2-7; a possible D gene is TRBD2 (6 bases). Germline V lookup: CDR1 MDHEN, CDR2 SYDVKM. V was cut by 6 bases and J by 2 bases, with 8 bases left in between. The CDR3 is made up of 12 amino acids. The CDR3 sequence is CASRSGAYEQYF. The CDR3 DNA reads TGTGCCAGCAGGTCGGGAGCCTACGAGCAGTACTTC.

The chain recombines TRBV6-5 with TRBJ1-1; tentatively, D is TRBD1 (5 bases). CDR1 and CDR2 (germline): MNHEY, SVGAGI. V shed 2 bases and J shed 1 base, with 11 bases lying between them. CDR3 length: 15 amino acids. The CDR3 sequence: CASSYETASNTEAFF. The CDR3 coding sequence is TGTGCCAGCAGTTACGAGACAGCATCGAACACTGAAGCTTTCTTT.

CDR3 sequence: CASSPLGGGGYGYTF. CDR3 coding DNA: TGTGCCAGCTCACCCCTCGGTGGTGGAGGCTATGGCTACACCTTC. The rearrangement joins TRBV18 to TRBJ1-2; D unclear. V was cut by 3 bases and J by 4 bases, with 15 bases left in between. The CDR3 loop spans 15 amino acids. Per the germline V gene, CDR1 is KGHSH and CDR2 is LQKENI.

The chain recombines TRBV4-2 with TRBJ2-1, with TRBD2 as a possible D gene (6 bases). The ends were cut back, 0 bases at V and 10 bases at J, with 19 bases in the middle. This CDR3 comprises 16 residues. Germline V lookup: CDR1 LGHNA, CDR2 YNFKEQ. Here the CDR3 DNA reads TGTGCCAGCAGCCAAGATAATGGGGGACTTTGGTGGGAGCAGTTCTTC. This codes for CASSQDNGGLWWEQFF.

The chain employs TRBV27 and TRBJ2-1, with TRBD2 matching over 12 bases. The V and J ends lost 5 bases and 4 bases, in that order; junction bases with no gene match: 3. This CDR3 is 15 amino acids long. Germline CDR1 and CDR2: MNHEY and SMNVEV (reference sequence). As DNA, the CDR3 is TGTGCCAGCAGTCGGCTAGCGGGAGGGTACAATGAGCAGTTCTTC. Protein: CASSRLAGGYNEQFF.

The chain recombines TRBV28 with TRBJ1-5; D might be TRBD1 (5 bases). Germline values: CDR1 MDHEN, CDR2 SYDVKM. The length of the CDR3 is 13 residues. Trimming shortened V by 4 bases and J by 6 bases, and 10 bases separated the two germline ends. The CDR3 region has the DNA TGTGCCAGCAGTTGGGGGGGACTTCAGCCCCAGCATTTT. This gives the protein CASSWGGLQPQHF.

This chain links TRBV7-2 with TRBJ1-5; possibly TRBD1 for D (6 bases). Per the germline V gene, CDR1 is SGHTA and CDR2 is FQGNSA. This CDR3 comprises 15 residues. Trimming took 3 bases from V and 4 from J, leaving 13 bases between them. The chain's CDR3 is CASSFLGGANQPQHF. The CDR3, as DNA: TGTGCCAGCAGCTTTTTAGGGGGTGCTAATCAGCCCCAGCATTTT.

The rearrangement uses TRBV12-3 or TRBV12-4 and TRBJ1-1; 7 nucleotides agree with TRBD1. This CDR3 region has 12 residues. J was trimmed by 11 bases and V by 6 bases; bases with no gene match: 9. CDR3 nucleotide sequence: TGTGCCAGCAGCCGGGACAGACGTCAGGCTTTCTTT. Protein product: CASSRDRRQAFF.

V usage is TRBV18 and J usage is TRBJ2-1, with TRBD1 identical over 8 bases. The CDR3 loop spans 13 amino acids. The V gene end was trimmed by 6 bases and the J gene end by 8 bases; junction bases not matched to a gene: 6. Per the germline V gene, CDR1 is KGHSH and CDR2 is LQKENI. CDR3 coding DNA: TGTGCCAGCTCCAAGGACAGGGTCGATGAGCAGTTCTTC. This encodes CASSKDRVDEQFF.

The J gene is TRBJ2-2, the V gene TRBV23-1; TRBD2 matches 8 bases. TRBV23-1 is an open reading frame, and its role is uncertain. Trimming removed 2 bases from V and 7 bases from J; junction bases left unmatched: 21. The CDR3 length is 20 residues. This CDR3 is CASSQTGGLTGGGSVGELFF. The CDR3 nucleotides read TGCGCCAGCAGTCAAACCGGAGGTCTCACCGGGGGGGGCTCCGTCGGGGAGCTGTTTTTT.

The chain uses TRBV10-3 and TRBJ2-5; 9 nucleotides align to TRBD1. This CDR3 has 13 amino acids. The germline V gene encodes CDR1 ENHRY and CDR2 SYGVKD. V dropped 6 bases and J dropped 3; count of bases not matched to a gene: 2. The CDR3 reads CAISRDREETQYF. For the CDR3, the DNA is TGTGCCATCAGCCGGGACAGGGAAGAGACCCAGTACTTC.

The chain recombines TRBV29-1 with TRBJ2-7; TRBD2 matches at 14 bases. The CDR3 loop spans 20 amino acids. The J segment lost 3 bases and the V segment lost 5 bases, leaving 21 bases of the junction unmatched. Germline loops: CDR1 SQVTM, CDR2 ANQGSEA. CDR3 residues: CSVSQLDSPGLAGGLYEQYF. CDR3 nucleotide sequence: TGCAGCGTTTCACAATTGGACAGCCCAGGACTAGCGGGAGGTCTCTACGAGCAGTACTTC.

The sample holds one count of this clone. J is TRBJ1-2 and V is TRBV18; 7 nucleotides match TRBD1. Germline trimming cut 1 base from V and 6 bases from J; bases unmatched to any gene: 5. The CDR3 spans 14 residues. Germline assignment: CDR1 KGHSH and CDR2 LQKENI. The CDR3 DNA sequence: TGTGCCAGCTCACCACGGACAGGCGGGGATGGCTACACCTTC. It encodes CASSPRTGGDGYTF.

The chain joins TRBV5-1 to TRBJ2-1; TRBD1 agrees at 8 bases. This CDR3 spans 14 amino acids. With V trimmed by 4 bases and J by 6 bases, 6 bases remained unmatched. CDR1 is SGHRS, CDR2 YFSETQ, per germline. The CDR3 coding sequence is TGCGCCAGCAGCAGCCGCCAGGGGGCCAATGAGCAGTTCTTC. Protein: CASSSRQGANEQFF. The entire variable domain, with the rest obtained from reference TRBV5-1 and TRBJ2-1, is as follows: KAGVTQTPRYLIKTRGQQVTLSCSPISGHRSVSWYQQTPGQGLQFLFEYFSETQRNKGNFPGRFSGRQFSNSRSEMNVSTLELGDSALYLCASSSRQGANEQFFGPGTRLTVL.

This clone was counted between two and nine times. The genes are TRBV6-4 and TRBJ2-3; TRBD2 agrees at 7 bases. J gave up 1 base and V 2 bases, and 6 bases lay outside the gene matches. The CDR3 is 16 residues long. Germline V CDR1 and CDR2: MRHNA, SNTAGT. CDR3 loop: CASSDRAGVGTDTQYF. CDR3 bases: TGTGCCAGCAGTGACAGGGCGGGAGTCGGCACAGATACGCAGTATTTT.

This CDR3 is CASISGGEGSYEQYF. The CDR3 nucleotides are TGTGCCAGCATATCCGGCGGTGAGGGCTCCTACGAGCAGTACTTC. The chain links TRBV28 to TRBJ2-7; D might be TRBD2 (5 bases). The CDR3 has 15 amino acids. Germline-derived CDR1 and CDR2 are MDHEN and SYDVKM. The germline V and J ends were trimmed by 7 bases and 0 bases, with 16 bases remaining between them.

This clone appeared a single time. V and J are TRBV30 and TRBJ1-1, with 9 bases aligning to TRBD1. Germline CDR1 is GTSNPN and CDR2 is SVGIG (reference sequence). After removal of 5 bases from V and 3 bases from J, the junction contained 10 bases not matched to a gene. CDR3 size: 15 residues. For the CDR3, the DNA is TGTGCCTGGTCCCAACCGGGACAGGGCCACACTGAAGCTTTCTTT. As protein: CAWSQPGQGHTEAFF.

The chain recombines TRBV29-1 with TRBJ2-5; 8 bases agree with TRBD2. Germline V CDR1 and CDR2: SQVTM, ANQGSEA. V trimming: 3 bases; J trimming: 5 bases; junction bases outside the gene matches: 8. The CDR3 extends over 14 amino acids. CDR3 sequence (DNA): TGCAGCGTTGAGCACGGGGGGGCTTGGGAGACCCAGTACTTC. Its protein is CSVEHGGAWETQYF.